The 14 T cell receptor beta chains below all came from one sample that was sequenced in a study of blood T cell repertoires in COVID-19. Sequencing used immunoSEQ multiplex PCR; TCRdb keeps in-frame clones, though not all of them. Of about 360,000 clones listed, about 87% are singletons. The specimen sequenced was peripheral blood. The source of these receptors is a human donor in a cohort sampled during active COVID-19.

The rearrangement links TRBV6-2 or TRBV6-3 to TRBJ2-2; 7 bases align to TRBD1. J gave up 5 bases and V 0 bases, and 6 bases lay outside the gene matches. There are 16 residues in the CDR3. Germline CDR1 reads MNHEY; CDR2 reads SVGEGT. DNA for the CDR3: TGTGCCAGCAGTTACTCTGACAGGGTAACGACCGGGGAGCTGTTTTTT. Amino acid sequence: CASSYSDRVTTGELFF.

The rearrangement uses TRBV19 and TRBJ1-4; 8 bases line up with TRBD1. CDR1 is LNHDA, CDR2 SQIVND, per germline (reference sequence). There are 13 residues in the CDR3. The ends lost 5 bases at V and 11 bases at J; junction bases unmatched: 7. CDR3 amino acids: CASSQQGADKLFF. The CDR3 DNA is TGTGCCAGTAGTCAGCAGGGGGCGGACAAACTGTTTTTT.

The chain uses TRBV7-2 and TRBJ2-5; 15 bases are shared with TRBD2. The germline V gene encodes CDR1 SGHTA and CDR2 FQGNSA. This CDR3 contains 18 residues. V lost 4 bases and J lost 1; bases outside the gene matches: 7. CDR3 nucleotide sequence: TGTGCCAGCAGCTGGTGGACTAGCGGGGGGGCCTTCCAAGAGACCCAGTACTTC. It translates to CASSWWTSGGAFQETQYF.

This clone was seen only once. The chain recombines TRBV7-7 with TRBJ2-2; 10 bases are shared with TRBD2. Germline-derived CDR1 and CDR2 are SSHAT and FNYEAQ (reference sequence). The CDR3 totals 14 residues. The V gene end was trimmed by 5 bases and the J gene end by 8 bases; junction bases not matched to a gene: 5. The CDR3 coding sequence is TGTGCCAGCAGCCCTAGCGGGAGCTCAGGGGAGCTGTTTTTT. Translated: CASSPSGSSGELFF.

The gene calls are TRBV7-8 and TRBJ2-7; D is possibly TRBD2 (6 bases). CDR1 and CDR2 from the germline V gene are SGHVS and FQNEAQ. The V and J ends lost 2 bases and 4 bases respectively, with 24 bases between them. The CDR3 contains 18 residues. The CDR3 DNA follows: TGTGCCAGCAGCTTACCCCCCCAGGGACTCTTCCTTGCTTACGAGCAGTACTTC. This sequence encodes CASSLPPQGLFLAYEQYF.

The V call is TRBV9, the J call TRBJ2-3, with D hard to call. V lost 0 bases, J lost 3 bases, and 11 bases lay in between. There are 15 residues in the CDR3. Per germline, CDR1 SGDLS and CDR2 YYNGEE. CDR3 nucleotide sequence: TGTGCCAGCAGCGTAGCTTCGGGTCCGACAGATACGCAGTATTTT. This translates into CASSVASGPTDTQYF.

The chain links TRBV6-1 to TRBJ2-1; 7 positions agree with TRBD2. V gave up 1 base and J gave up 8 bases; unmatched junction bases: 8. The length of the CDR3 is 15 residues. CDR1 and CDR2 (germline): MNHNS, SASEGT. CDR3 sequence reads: CASSEVGWGGDEQFF. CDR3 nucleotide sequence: TGTGCCAGCAGTGAAGTAGGGTGGGGGGGAGATGAGCAGTTCTTC.

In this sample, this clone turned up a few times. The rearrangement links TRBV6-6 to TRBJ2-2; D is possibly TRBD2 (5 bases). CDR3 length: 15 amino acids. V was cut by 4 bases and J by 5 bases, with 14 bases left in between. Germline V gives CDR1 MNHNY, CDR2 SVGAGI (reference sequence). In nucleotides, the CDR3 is TGTGCCAGCAGTTTCGGACGGGGTCGGACCGGGGAGCTGTTTTTT. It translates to CASSFGRGRTGELFF.

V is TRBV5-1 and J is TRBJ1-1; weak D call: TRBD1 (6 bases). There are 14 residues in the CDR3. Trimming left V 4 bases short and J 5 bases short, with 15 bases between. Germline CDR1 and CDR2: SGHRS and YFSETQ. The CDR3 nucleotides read TGCGCCAGCAGCGCAGGGACAACGGGGACTGAAGCTTTCTTT. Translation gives CASSAGTTGTEAFF.

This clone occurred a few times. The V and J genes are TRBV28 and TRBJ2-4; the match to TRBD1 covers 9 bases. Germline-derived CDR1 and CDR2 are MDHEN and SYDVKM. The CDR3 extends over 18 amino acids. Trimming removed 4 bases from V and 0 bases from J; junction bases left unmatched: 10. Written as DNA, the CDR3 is TGTGCCAGCAGTTCGGGACAGGGCGAGGGCAAAGCCAAAAACATTCAGTACTTC. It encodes CASSSGQGEGKAKNIQYF. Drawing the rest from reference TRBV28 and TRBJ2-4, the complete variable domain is DVKVTQSSRYLVKRTGEKVFLECVQDMDHENMFWYRQDPGLGLRLIYFSYDVKMKEKGDIPEGYSVSREKKERFSLILESASTNQTSMYLCASSSGQGEGKAKNIQYFGAGTRLSVL.

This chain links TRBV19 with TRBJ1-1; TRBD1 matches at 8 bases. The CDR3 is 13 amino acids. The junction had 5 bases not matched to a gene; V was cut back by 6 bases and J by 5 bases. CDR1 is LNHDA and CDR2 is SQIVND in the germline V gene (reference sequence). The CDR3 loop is CASSAQGGTEAFF. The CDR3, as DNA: TGTGCCAGTAGCGCACAGGGGGGGACTGAAGCTTTCTTT.

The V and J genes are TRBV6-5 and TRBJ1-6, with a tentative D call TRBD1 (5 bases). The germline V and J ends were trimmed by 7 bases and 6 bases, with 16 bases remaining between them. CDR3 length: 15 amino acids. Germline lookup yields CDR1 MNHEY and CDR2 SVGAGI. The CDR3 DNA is TGTGCCAGCAATATCGTACAGGAAAGTAATTCACCCCTCCACTTT. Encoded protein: CASNIVQESNSPLHF.

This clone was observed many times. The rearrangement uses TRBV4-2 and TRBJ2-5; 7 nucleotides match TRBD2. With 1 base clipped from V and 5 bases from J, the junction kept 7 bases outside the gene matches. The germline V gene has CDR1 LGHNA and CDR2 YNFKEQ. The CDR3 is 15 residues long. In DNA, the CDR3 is TGTGCCAGCAGCCAAGGGGAGCGGGATTCGGAGACCCAGTACTTC. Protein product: CASSQGERDSETQYF.

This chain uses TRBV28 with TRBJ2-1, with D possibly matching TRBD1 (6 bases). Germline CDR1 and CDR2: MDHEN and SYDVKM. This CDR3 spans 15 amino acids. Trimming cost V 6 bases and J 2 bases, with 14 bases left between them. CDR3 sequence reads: CASSHREPTYNEQFF. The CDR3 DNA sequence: TGTGCCAGCAGCCACAGGGAACCAACCTACAATGAGCAGTTCTTC. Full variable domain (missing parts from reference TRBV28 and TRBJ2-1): DVKVTQSSRYLVKRTGEKVFLECVQDMDHENMFWYRQDPGLGLRLIYFSYDVKMKEKGDIPEGYSVSREKKERFSLILESASTNQTSMYLCASSHREPTYNEQFFGPGTRLTVL.